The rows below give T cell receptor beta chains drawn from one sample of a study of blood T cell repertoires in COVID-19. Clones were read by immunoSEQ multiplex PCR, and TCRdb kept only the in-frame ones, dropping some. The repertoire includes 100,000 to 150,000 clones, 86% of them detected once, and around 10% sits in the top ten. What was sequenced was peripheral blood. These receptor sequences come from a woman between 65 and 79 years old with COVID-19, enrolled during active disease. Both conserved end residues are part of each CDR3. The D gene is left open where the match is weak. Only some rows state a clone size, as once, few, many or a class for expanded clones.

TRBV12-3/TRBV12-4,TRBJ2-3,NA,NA,CASSQRDTQYF,TGTGCCAGCAGTCAGCGGGATACGCAGTATTTT
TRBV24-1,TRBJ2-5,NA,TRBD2,CATSARGGVETQYF,TGTGCCACCAGTGCCCGGGGGGGCGTGGAGACCCAGTACTTC
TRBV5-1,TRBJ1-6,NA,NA,CASKSGLGDASPLHF,TGCGCCAGCAAATCGGGTCTAGGGGATGCATCACCCCTCCACTTT
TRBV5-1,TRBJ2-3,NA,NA,CASSLGAVSTDTQYF,TGCGCCAGCAGCCTAGGGGCTGTAAGCACAGATACGCAGTATTTT
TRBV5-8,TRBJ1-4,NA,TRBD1,CASSLGDRTNEKLFF,TGTGCCAGCAGCTTGGGGGACAGGACCAATGAAAAACTGTTTTTT
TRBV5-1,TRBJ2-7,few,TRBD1,CASSLPGQYYEQYF,TGCGCCAGCAGCTTACCGGGACAGTACTACGAGCAGTACTTC
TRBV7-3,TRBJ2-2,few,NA,CASSLQTTTGELFF,TGTGCCAGCAGCTTACAGACAACCACCGGGGAGCTGTTTTTT
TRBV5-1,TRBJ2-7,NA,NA,CASSLGQIYEQYF,TGCGCCAGCAGCTTGGGACAGATCTACGAGCAGTACTTC
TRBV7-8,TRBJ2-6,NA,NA,CASSLGRAGANVLTF,TGTGCCAGCAGCCTGGGCAGGGCTGGGGCCAACGTCCTGACTTTC
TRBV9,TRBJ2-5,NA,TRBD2,CASNDGGGKETQYF,TGTGCCAGCAACGACGGCGGGGGAAAAGAGACCCAGTACTTC
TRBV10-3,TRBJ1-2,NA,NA,CATREGDYGYTF,TGTGCCACCCGGGAGGGAGACTATGGCTACACCTTC
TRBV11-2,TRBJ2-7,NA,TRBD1,CASSSQSVTGGDKHEQYF,TGTGCCAGCAGCTCCCAGTCCGTTACAGGGGGCGATAAACACGAGCAGTACTTC
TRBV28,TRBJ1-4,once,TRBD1,CASSFRDRVEKLFF,TGTGCCAGCAGTTTCAGGGACAGGGTTGAAAAACTGTTTTTT
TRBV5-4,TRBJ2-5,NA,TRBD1,CASRRQGDREETQYF,TGTGCCAGCAGAAGACAGGGGGACCGAGAAGAGACCCAGTACTTC
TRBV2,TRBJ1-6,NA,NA,CASTQIYNSPLHF,TGTGCCAGCACACAGATCTATAATTCACCCCTCCACTTT
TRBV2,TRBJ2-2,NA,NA,CASSDRTKNTGELFF,TGTGCCAGCAGTGATAGGACAAAGAACACCGGGGAGCTGTTTTTT
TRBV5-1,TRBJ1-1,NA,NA,CASRIWDSTTEAFF,TGCGCCAGCAGAATATGGGACTCAACCACTGAAGCTTTCTTT
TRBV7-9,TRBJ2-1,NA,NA,CASRGLAYNEQFF,TGTGCCAGCAGGGGGCTAGCCTACAATGAGCAGTTCTTC
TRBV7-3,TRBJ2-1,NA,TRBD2,CASSRGGSYNEQFF,TGTGCCAGCAGCCGGGGGGGATCCTACAATGAGCAGTTCTTC
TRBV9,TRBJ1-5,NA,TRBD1,CASSVAIRDRGSNQPQHF,TGTGCCAGCAGCGTAGCTATCCGAGACAGGGGAAGCAATCAGCCCCAGCATTTT
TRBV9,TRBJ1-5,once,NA,CASSGRGDQPQHF,TGTGCCAGCAGCGGACGGGGAGATCAGCCCCAGCATTTT
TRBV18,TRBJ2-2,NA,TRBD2,CASSPSPAGVRVGELFF,TGTGCCAGCTCACCATCTCCGGCGGGAGTGAGAGTCGGGGAGCTGTTTTTT
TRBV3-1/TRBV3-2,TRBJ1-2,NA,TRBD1,CASSGDRMGDGYTF,TGTGCCAGCAGCGGGGACAGGATGGGAGATGGCTACACCTTC
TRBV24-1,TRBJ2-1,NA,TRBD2,CATSPTSGESNEQFF,TGTGCCACCAGCCCGACTAGCGGGGAGAGTAATGAGCAGTTCTTC
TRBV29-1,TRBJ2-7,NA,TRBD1,CSVARQGAILEQYF,TGCAGCGTCGCTAGACAGGGGGCGATTCTCGAGCAGTACTTC
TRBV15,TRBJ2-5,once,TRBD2,CATSLQRGNQETQYF,TGTGCCACCAGCTTACAGCGGGGGAATCAAGAGACCCAGTACTTC
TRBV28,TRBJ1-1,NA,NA,CASSLRGMNTEAFF,TGTGCCAGCAGTTTAAGAGGAATGAACACTGAAGCTTTCTTT
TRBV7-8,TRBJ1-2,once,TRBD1,CASSPRTGGAYGYTF,TGTGCCAGCAGCCCTCGGACAGGGGGGGCCTATGGCTACACCTTC
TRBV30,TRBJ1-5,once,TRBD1,CAWSLGQGNQPQHF,TGTGCCTGGAGTCTCGGACAGGGCAATCAGCCCCAGCATTTT
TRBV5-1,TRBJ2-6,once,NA,CASQREPGANVLTF,TGCGCCAGCCAACGGGAGCCTGGGGCCAACGTCCTGACTTTC
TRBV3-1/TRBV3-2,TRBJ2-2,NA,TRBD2,CASSLSGLAGRTGELFF,TGTGCCAGCAGCCTTTCGGGACTAGCGGGGAGGACCGGGGAGCTGTTTTTT
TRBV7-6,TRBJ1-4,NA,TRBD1,CASQLGTAEREKLFF,TGTGCCAGCCAGCTTGGGACAGCCGAGCGTGAAAAACTGTTTTTT
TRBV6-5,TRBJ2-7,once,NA,CASSYFPGREQYF,TGTGCCAGCAGTTACTTCCCAGGGCGAGAGCAGTACTTC
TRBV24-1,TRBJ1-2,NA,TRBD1,CATSDTGQGAGGYTF,TGTGCCACCAGTGACACGGGACAGGGGGCTGGTGGCTACACCTTC
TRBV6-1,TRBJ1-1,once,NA,CASSEGNSPLEAFF,TGTGCCAGCAGTGAAGGTAACAGCCCTCTTGAAGCTTTCTTT
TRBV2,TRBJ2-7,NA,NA,CASSEAEGVSYEQYF,TGTGCCAGCAGTGAAGCCGAGGGGGTCTCCTACGAGCAGTACTTC
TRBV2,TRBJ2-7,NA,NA,CASSTGTTTSYEQYF,TGTGCCAGCAGTACAGGGACAACTACTTCCTACGAGCAGTACTTC
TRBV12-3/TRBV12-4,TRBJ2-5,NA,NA,CASSILEETQYF,TGTGCCAGCAGTATTTTAGAAGAGACCCAGTACTTC
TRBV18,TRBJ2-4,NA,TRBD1,CASSPGTGGNIQYF,TGTGCCAGCTCACCTGGGACAGGGGGAAACATTCAGTACTTC
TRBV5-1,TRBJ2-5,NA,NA,CASSLRTDQETQYF,TGCGCCAGCAGCCTGAGGACAGACCAAGAGACCCAGTACTTC
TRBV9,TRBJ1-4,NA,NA,CASSGGPKEKLFF,TGTGCCAGCAGCGGAGGTCCAAAGGAAAAACTGTTTTTT
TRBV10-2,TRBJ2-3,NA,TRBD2,CASTGGTMTDTQYF,TGCGCCAGCACGGGGGGTACTATGACAGATACGCAGTATTTT
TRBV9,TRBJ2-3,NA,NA,CASSVGPGADTQYF,TGTGCCAGCAGCGTAGGGCCAGGGGCAGATACGCAGTATTTT
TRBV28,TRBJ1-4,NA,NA,CASSLRSGVDGEKLFF,TGTGCCAGCAGTTTACGTTCAGGGGTTGACGGCGAAAAACTGTTTTTT
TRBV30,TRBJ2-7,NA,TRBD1,CAWTAARGHDEQYF,TGTGCATGGACCGCAGCAAGGGGGCACGACGAGCAGTACTTC
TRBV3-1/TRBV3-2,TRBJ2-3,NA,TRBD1,CASSPRPPGQGVSDTQYF,TGTGCCAGCAGCCCGAGACCTCCGGGACAGGGTGTATCAGATACGCAGTATTTT
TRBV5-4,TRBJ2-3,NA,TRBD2,CASRPLAGGADTQYF,TGTGCCAGCCGCCCTCTCGCGGGGGGGGCAGATACGCAGTATTTT